This T cell receptor (beta chain) derives from a study of T cell repertoires in cytomegalovirus infection. Study in general: Indications of both CMV infection and matching HLA type were provided by public TCR beta signatures. Points from the study as a whole: In two of eight donors, the top clonotype was HLA-C-restricted CMV-specific.

MiXCR was run by TCRdb on the reads, yielding one entry per CDR3 protein. The sample consists of 200,000 or so distinct CDR3 sequences, under 25% of them appearing once. This clonotype appeared many times. No antigen is known for it. The sequencing input was PBMCs. The receptor's source is a human donor in good health (CMV status not recorded). Some clones in this sample may be carry-over from other donors' samples.

The CDR3: CASSVGQGNTEAFF. CDR3 nucleotides: TGTGCCAGCAGTGTGGGACAGGGGAACACTGAAGCTTTCTTT. This chain links TRBV6-1 with TRBJ1-1; TRBD1 matches 9 bases. Germline CDR1 MNHNS, CDR2 SASEGT. CDR3 length: 14 amino acids. The trim removed 4 bases at V and 1 base at J, leaving 1 base unmatched.